The 32 T cell receptor beta chains reported below all come from one sample, sequenced in a study of CD8+ T cells in alopecia areata. RNA extraction and reverse transcription yielded cDNA as sequencing template. Libraries were prepared by immunoSEQ multiplex PCR; TCRdb keeps only in-frame clonotypes and omits some of them. The sample yields about 190,000 clones, more than 55% seen once. Treatment noted: oral pan-JAK inhibitor, 5-10 mg twice daily. The sequences come from CD4+ T cells sorted from blood, collected at week 4, from a patient treated with tofacitinib. Receptors originate from a human donor with alopecia areata.

J is TRBJ2-1 and V is TRBV29-1; D gene uncertain. V was trimmed by 2 bases and J by 1 base, leaving 15 bases between them. Germline assignment: CDR1 SQVTM and CDR2 ANQGSEA. This CDR3 region has 16 residues. CDR3 residues: CSVESLTRSSYNEQFF. In nucleotides, the CDR3 is TGCAGCGTTGAATCCCTGACACGTTCGTCCTACAATGAGCAGTTCTTC.

The chain uses TRBV5-6 and TRBJ2-1; a weak D match, TRBD2 (6 bases). The ends were cut back, 4 bases at V and 10 bases at J, with 24 bases in the middle. The CDR3 consists of 16 residues. CDR1 is SGHDT and CDR2 is YYEEEE in the germline V gene. For the CDR3, the DNA is TGTGCCAGCAGCGCTGGTGTGGCGGGACCGGGGCGGGAGCAGTTCTTC. Encoded protein: CASSAGVAGPGREQFF.

This chain uses TRBV27 with TRBJ2-3; maybe TRBD1 (5 bases). Trimming stripped 2 bases from V and 4 bases from J, with 22 bases between. This CDR3 is built from 18 residues. Germline CDR1 is MNHEY and CDR2 is SMNVEV (reference sequence). CDR3 in DNA: TGTGCCAGCAGTTTAGGGGCCTGGGGCACCCAACGGGCAGATACGCAGTATTTT. Amino acid sequence: CASSLGAWGTQRADTQYF.

V usage is TRBV7-2 and J usage is TRBJ2-7; 9 bases agree with TRBD2. After removal of 0 bases from V and 3 bases from J, the junction contained 3 bases not matched to a gene. CDR1 is SGHTA and CDR2 is FQGNSA in the germline V gene. The CDR3 has 15 amino acids. CDR3 sequence (DNA): TGTGCCAGCAGCTTAGCGACTAGCGGCCTCTACGAGCAGTACTTC. Its protein is CASSLATSGLYEQYF. The full variable domain, with the rest looked up from reference TRBV7-2 and TRBJ2-7, is GAGVSQSPSNKVTEKGKDVELRCDPISGHTALYWYRQSLGQGLEFLIYFQGNSAPDKSGLPSDRFSAERTGGSVSTLTIQRTQQEDSAVYLCASSLATSGLYEQYFGPGTRLTVT.

The CDR3 DNA is TGTGCCTGGAGGAAAGACGGGAGTAACTATGGCTACACCTTC. It yields the protein CAWRKDGSNYGYTF. The rearrangement uses TRBV30 and TRBJ1-2, with no clear D. Trimming shortened V by 3 bases and J by 1 base, and 12 bases separated the two germline ends. This CDR3 is 14 amino acids long. CDR1 GTSNPN and CDR2 SVGIG come from the germline V gene (reference sequence).

Concerning this clone itself: The same CDR3 is also encoded by other DNA sequences in this sample. V usage is TRBV29-1 and J usage is TRBJ2-3, with TRBD1 as a possible D gene (6 bases). The CDR3 sequence is 12 residues long. Germline values: CDR1 SQVTM, CDR2 ANQGSEA. V lost 6 bases and J 1 base, leaving 8 bases between the germline ends. This CDR3 is CSVRQGTDTQYF. In nucleotides, the CDR3 is TGCAGCGTCCGACAGGGCACAGATACGCAGTATTTT.

Note on this clone: The junction and the germline gene differ at one end; a read error may be behind it. V usage is TRBV30 and J usage is TRBJ1-5; D call uncertain. The CDR3 has 13 amino acids. Germline assignment: CDR1 GTSNPN and CDR2 SVGIG (reference sequence). CDR3 DNA: TGTGCCTGGGGCTCGGGTAGCCATCAGCCCCAGCATTTT. Translating it yields CAWGSGSHQPQHF.

The CDR3 nucleotides are TGTGCCAGCAGTTACTCGGAGGCCAGGCCCTATGGCTACACCTTC. As protein: CASSYSEARPYGYTF. The genes are TRBV6-5 and TRBJ1-2, with unresolved D. The V end was cut by 0 bases, the J end by 4 bases, with 12 bases between. Germline loops: CDR1 MNHEY, CDR2 SVGAGI. The CDR3 runs to 15 residues.

This clone was counted ten times or more. This sequence joins TRBV5-4 and TRBJ2-1; possible D gene TRBD2, 7 bases. Germline values: CDR1 SGHNT, CDR2 YYREEE (reference sequence). The germline V and J ends were trimmed by 2 bases and 8 bases, with 14 bases remaining between them. The CDR3 length is 14 residues. The CDR3 protein is CASSLTAGADEQFF. The CDR3 coding sequence is TGTGCCAGCAGCTTAACGGCGGGGGCGGATGAGCAGTTCTTC.

The chain joins TRBV7-8 to TRBJ2-5; a weak D match, TRBD1 (6 bases). CDR3 size: 14 residues. Germline V gene data show CDR1 as SGHVS and CDR2 as FQNEAQ. Deletions cut 5 bases from V and 4 bases from J, with 14 bases between. The CDR3 DNA is TGTGCCAGCAGCACTCGACAGGTTTTAGAGACCCAGTACTTC. Its protein product is CASSTRQVLETQYF.

The rearrangement links TRBV25-1 to TRBJ1-2; D unresolved. With 6 bases removed from V and 8 bases from J, the gap between germline ends came to 22 bases. CDR1 and CDR2 from the germline V gene are MGHDK and SYGVNS. The CDR3 has 15 residues. The CDR3, as DNA: TGTGCCAGCAGGACCGGAAACAATCCCAGGAGGGGCTACACCTTC. Translation gives CASRTGNNPRRGYTF.

The J gene is TRBJ2-5, the V gene TRBV5-1; D may be TRBD1 (6 bases). The ends were cut back, 2 bases at V and 5 bases at J, with 13 bases in the middle. The CDR3 is 14 amino acids. The germline V gene encodes CDR1 SGHRS and CDR2 YFSETQ. This CDR3 is CASSFAGETETQYF. DNA of the CDR3: TGCGCCAGCAGCTTCGCAGGGGAGACGGAGACCCAGTACTTC.

This clone was seen a handful of times. This CDR3 reads CSVLPGQGDSYTF. As DNA, the CDR3 is TGCAGCGTTTTACCGGGACAGGGGGATTCTTACACCTTC. This sequence joins TRBV29-1 and TRBJ1-2, with 11 bases matching TRBD1. The CDR3 is made up of 13 amino acids. The trim removed 5 bases at V and 11 bases at J, leaving 10 bases unmatched. The germline V gene encodes CDR1 SQVTM and CDR2 ANQGSEA.

This chain uses TRBV2 with TRBJ2-7; 8 nucleotides match TRBD2. The CDR3 spans 13 residues. The germline gives CDR1 SNHLY, CDR2 FYNNEI. V was pared by 4 bases and J by 7 bases, with 6 bases of the junction left unmatched. CDR3: CASSGARLAEQYF. The CDR3 nucleotides read TGTGCCAGCAGTGGAGCTCGACTAGCGGAGCAGTACTTC. Full variable domain (rest looked up from reference TRBV2 and TRBJ2-7): EPEVTQTPSHQVTQMGQEVILRCVPISNHLYFYWYRQILGQKVEFLVSFYNNEISEKSEIFDDQFSVERPDGSNFTLKIRSTKLEDSAMYFCASSGARLAEQYFGPGTRLTVT.

This chain links TRBV4-2 with TRBJ1-2; possible D gene TRBD1, 5 bases. Trimming shortened V by 2 bases and J by 6 bases, and 10 bases separated the two germline ends. The germline V gene encodes CDR1 LGHNA and CDR2 YNFKEQ. CDR3 length equals 13 residues. The CDR3 spells CASSQSGADGYTF. CDR3 nucleotide sequence: TGTGCCAGCAGCCAATCCGGGGCGGATGGCTACACCTTC.

J is TRBJ2-2 and V is TRBV7-2; TRBD1 is a possible D gene (5 bases). Germline V gives CDR1 SGHTA, CDR2 FQGNSA. The CDR3 loop spans 16 amino acids. The V gene lost 5 bases and the J gene lost 4 bases, with 17 bases spanning the gap. For the CDR3, the DNA is TGTGCCAGCAGCCGCCCGATTAGGGGCGGCACCGGGGAGCTGTTTTTT. Translating gives CASSRPIRGGTGELFF.

The chain links TRBV7-9 to TRBJ1-1; a possible D gene is TRBD1 (5 bases). This CDR3 spans 14 amino acids. CDR1 is SEHNR and CDR2 is FQNEAQ in the germline V gene (reference sequence). V lost 7 bases and J 0 bases, leaving 12 bases between the germline ends. The chain's CDR3 is CASTPPGVNTEAFF. The CDR3 region has the DNA TGTGCCAGCACCCCCCCGGGGGTGAACACTGAAGCTTTCTTT.

The sample holds a few counts of this clone. This chain links TRBV4-3 with TRBJ2-6, with D perhaps TRBD2 (6 bases). The CDR3 sequence is 15 residues long. Germline CDR1 is LGHNA and CDR2 is YSLEER. With 4 bases removed from V and 1 base from J, the gap between germline ends came to 8 bases. CDR3 sequence: CASSRRGSGANVLTF. In DNA form, the CDR3 reads TGCGCCAGCAGCCGTCGGGGGTCTGGGGCCAACGTCCTGACTTTC.

The chain couples TRBV9 to TRBJ2-3, with TRBD2 matching 8 bases. Germline-derived CDR1 and CDR2 are SGDLS and YYNGEE. Trimming took 0 bases from V and 0 from J; bases not matched to a gene: 6. This CDR3 has 17 residues. CDR3 residues: CASSVGRSGRSTDTQYF. CDR3 sequence (DNA): TGTGCCAGCAGCGTAGGTCGAAGCGGGAGAAGCACAGATACGCAGTATTTT.

The rearrangement uses TRBV7-9 and TRBJ2-6; D gene unclear. The CDR3 extends over 16 amino acids. The germline CDR1 and CDR2 sequences are SEHNR and FQNEAQ (reference sequence). Trimming removed 0 bases at V and 0 bases at J, with 6 bases between. CDR3 sequence (DNA): TGTGCCAGCAGCTTAGCGCTCGTCTCTGGGGCCAACGTCCTGACTTTC. As protein: CASSLALVSGANVLTF.

The chain carries TRBV20-1 and TRBJ1-5; no firm D call. The germline V gene encodes CDR1 DFQATT and CDR2 SNEGSKA (reference sequence). With 1 base removed from V and 8 bases from J, the gap between germline ends came to 6 bases. The CDR3 contains 11 residues. DNA for the CDR3: TGCAGTGCTAGAGCCGCTGAGCCCCAGCATTTT. Translating it yields CSARAAEPQHF.

The CDR3 protein is CSGARGQSAGELFF. Written as DNA, the CDR3 is TGCAGCGGCGCCCGGGGACAGTCAGCCGGGGAGCTGTTTTTT. V gene TRBV29-1 combines with J gene TRBJ2-2; 7 positions match TRBD1. The ends lost 7 bases at V and 6 bases at J; junction bases unmatched: 11. CDR3 length: 14 amino acids. Germline-derived CDR1 and CDR2 are SQVTM and ANQGSEA.

This rearrangement joins TRBV29-1 to TRBJ1-1, with 7 positions matching TRBD1. The junction had 9 bases not matched to a gene; V was cut back by 3 bases and J by 8 bases. CDR3 size: 13 residues. Germline lookup yields CDR1 SQVTM and CDR2 ANQGSEA. CDR3 amino acids: CSVDQQGRNEAFF. In DNA, the CDR3 is TGCAGCGTTGATCAACAGGGGAGGAACGAAGCTTTCTTT. The full variable domain, its missing parts supplied by reference TRBV29-1 and TRBJ1-1, is SAVISQKPSRDICQRGTSLTIQCQVDSQVTMMFWYRQQPGQSLTLIATANQGSEATYESGFVIDKFPISRPNLTFSTLTVSNMSPEDSSIYLCSVDQQGRNEAFFGQGTRLTVV.

V and J are TRBV29-1 and TRBJ1-2; TRBD1 might be the D (5 bases). CDR1 and CDR2 from the germline V gene are SQVTM and ANQGSEA. The CDR3 length is 17 residues. V lost 5 bases and J 3 bases, leaving 25 bases between the germline ends. CDR3 region: CSVQGGSGEGYDYGYTF. The CDR3 bases are TGCAGCGTTCAGGGAGGTTCGGGTGAGGGATATGACTATGGCTACACCTTC. The full variable domain, its missing parts supplied by reference TRBV29-1 and TRBJ1-2, is SAVISQKPSRDICQRGTSLTIQCQVDSQVTMMFWYRQQPGQSLTLIATANQGSEATYESGFVIDKFPISRPNLTFSTLTVSNMSPEDSSIYLCSVQGGSGEGYDYGYTFGSGTRLTVV.

This chain links TRBV19 with TRBJ1-1; weak D call: TRBD1 (6 bases). The CDR3 sequence is 13 residues long. Germline assignment: CDR1 LNHDA and CDR2 SQIVND (reference sequence). V was shortened by 5 bases and J by 1 base, with 8 bases between the two germline ends. The CDR3 nucleotides read TGTGCCAGTAGTGTACAGGGGAACACTGAAGCTTTCTTT. It specifies CASSVQGNTEAFF.

V usage is TRBV5-1 and J usage is TRBJ1-2; D might be TRBD1 (6 bases). V lost 4 bases, J lost 4 bases, and 14 bases lay in between. Germline V gene data show CDR1 as SGHRS and CDR2 as YFSETQ. This CDR3 region has 14 residues. Here the CDR3 reads CASSQGPGSYGYTF. CDR3 DNA sequence: TGCGCCAGCAGCCAGGGGCCGGGATCCTATGGCTACACCTTC.

This chain uses TRBV25-1 with TRBJ2-1; a weak D match, TRBD2 (7 bases). The V end lost 0 bases, the J end lost 8 bases, and 14 bases lay between the germline ends. CDR1 and CDR2 from the germline V gene are MGHDK and SYGVNS. This CDR3 comprises 15 residues. For the CDR3, the DNA is TGTGCCAGCAGTGAATATTGGGGGGGGCAAGATGAGCAGTTCTTC. Its protein product is CASSEYWGGQDEQFF.

The chain recombines TRBV14 with TRBJ2-1, with 11 bases lining up with TRBD2. After removal of 5 bases from V and 9 bases from J, the junction contained 6 bases not matched to a gene. CDR3 length: 14 residues. CDR1 is SGHDN and CDR2 is FVKESK in the germline V gene. The CDR3 here is CASSVLAGEFEQFF. CDR3 nucleotides: TGTGCCAGCAGCGTACTAGCGGGAGAGTTTGAGCAGTTCTTC.

This clone has more than one count but fewer than ten. The rearrangement links TRBV7-9 to TRBJ2-1, with 8 bases identical to TRBD1. This CDR3 has 15 residues. Germline CDR1 and CDR2: SEHNR and FQNEAQ (reference sequence). Germline trimming cut 4 bases from V and 9 bases from J; bases unmatched to any gene: 11. The CDR3 DNA reads TGTGCCAGCAGCTCAGGGGACAGGTTGGGTGGTGAGCAGTTCTTC. As protein: CASSSGDRLGGEQFF.

This clone was seen only once. The chain has TRBV4-1 and TRBJ1-1, with 7 bases that match TRBD1. J gave up 1 base and V 7 bases, and 12 bases lay outside the gene matches. Germline CDR1 and CDR2: MGHRA and YSYEKL. This CDR3 spans 16 amino acids. The CDR3 reads CASKIVGGDRNTEAFF. CDR3 in DNA: TGCGCCAGCAAGATCGTAGGGGGGGACAGGAACACTGAAGCTTTCTTT.

The chain recombines TRBV6-5 with TRBJ1-4, with TRBD1 as a possible D gene (5 bases). CDR3 length equals 15 residues. The V and J ends lost 3 bases and 7 bases respectively, with 15 bases between them. Germline V gene sequence: CDR1 MNHEY, CDR2 SVGAGI. CDR3 region: CASSYSTERGEKLFF. As DNA, the CDR3 is TGTGCCAGCAGTTATTCGACAGAGAGGGGTGAAAAACTGTTTTTT.

The chain has TRBV4-1 and TRBJ1-3, with no clear D. CDR1 MGHRA and CDR2 YSYEKL come from the germline V gene. The V end lost 4 bases, the J end lost 3 bases, and 16 bases lay between the germline ends. The CDR3 length is 16 residues. CDR3 sequence reads: CASSRYVQTGGNTIYF. The CDR3 nucleotides read TGCGCCAGCAGCCGGTACGTCCAGACCGGTGGAAACACCATATATTTT.